This T cell receptor (beta chain) was profiled in a study of cytomegalovirus exposure and HLA in healthy donors. Study details: Falling in the Caucasian-associated ancestry cluster were 80% to 85% of a few hundred genotyped donors. The study, taken as a whole, reports: Analyzed later, association rates of TCRs varied across HLA loci, with DRB1 most and HLA-C fewest. In an earlier analysis, productive rearrangement rates for most beta V segments clustered near 87% or 30%. Indistinguishable V segments such as TRBV6-2 and TRBV6-3 were excluded.

Germline values: CDR1 SGHAT, CDR2 FQNNGV. This CDR3 comprises 14 residues. With 5 bases clipped from V and 4 bases from J, the junction kept 6 bases outside the gene matches. The PCR made use of 60 Vbeta and 13 Jbeta primers. TCRdb's table, derived via immunoSEQ multiplex PCR, lists solely in-frame clones and lacks some. The repertoire includes 60,000 to 75,000 clones, 65% to 90% of them detected once, and around 11% sits in the top ten. Turning to this clone: No antigen is known for it.

The source material was PBMCs. The genes are TRBV11-2 and TRBJ1-1; 8 bases fit TRBD1. The clonotype comes from a female donor in good health and CMV-seronegative. CDR3 coding DNA: TGTGCCAGCAGCCCCAGGGGGCGAGGCACTGAAGCTTTCTTT. Protein product: CASSPRGRGTEAFF. Full variable domain (missing parts from reference TRBV11-2 and TRBJ1-1): EAGVAQSPRYKIIEKRQSVAFWCNPISGHATLYWYQQILGQGPKLLIQFQNNGVVDDSQLPKDRFSAERLKGVDSTLKIQPAKLEDSAVYLCASSPRGRGTEAFFGQGTRLTVV.